This T cell receptor (beta chain) was retrieved from a study of cytomegalovirus exposure and HLA in healthy donors. Study-wide results and limits: In vitro data verified a few CMV-associated chains as specific for CMV antigens. CMV serostatus was the only immune exposure information that was available. Later analysis identified a missense DCLRE1C variant that was linked to TCR beta V- and J-gene trimming.

To note about this clone: The antigen is unknown. Other DNA sequences in the same sample also yield this CDR3.

Researchers ran the PCR with 60 Vbeta and 13 Jbeta primers. TCRdb keeps only in-frame clones here, not all; method: immunoSEQ multiplex PCR. The specimen's table records 50,000 to 60,000 clones. The TCR comes from a male donor in good health and CMV-seronegative. Sequenced input: PBMCs.

CDR3 bases: TGTGCCAGCTCCCCCGCCGACAGGGGGCGAGAGACCCAGTACTTC. Encoded protein: CASSPADRGRETQYF. V and J are TRBV18 and TRBJ2-5, with TRBD1 matching over 10 bases. The length of the CDR3 is 15 residues. With 6 bases clipped from V and 4 bases from J, the junction kept 8 bases outside the gene matches. Looked up from germline, CDR1 is KGHSH and CDR2 is LQKENI.